The next 15 T cell receptor beta chains were all read from a single sample in a study of human T cells and chemical hapten exposure. Individual cDNA molecules (in the library) carried attached unique molecular identifiers. TCRdb reprocessed the reads via MiXCR and lists one record per CDR3 protein. The sample includes 100,000 to 150,000 distinct CDR3 sequences, 8% to 9.5% of them seen just once. Sequencing started from total RNA isolated from unfractionated whole blood. Sequenced material: whole blood. These receptors came from a human donor in good health. Some clones in this sample may be carry-over from other donors' samples.

This clonotype was recorded many times. The CDR3 spells CATSSNRDHGRANTEAFF. The CDR3 DNA reads TGTGCCACCAGCTCCAACCGGGACCACGGCCGGGCAAACACTGAAGCTTTCTTT. The chain recombines TRBV15 with TRBJ1-1; perhaps TRBD1 as D (5 bases). CDR1 and CDR2 (germline): LNHNV, YYDKDF (reference sequence). This CDR3 region has 18 residues. V was clipped by 5 bases and J by 2 bases, with 24 bases between them.

This clonotype was counted only a few times. The chain links TRBV20-1 to TRBJ2-7; 7 bases fit TRBD2. Germline trimming cut 3 bases from V and 2 bases from J; bases unmatched to any gene: 7. CDR1 and CDR2 (germline): DFQATT, SNEGSKA (reference sequence). The CDR3 covers 14 residues. The CDR3 protein is CSASLSSGTYEQYF. The CDR3 DNA sequence: TGCAGTGCTAGTTTGTCTAGCGGTACCTACGAGCAGTACTTC.

The gene calls are TRBV6-6 and TRBJ1-1; D remains ambiguous. V lost 0 bases and J lost 6, with 14 bases in between. From germline, CDR1 is MNHNY and CDR2 SVGAGI (reference sequence). The CDR3 runs to 15 residues. The CDR3 reads CASSYSMQVEAEAFF. The CDR3, as DNA: TGTGCCAGCAGTTACTCGATGCAGGTTGAAGCTGAAGCTTTCTTT.

This clonotype was seen repeatedly, ten times or more. This chain joins TRBV6-5 and TRBJ1-5; TRBD1 is a possible D gene (6 bases). This CDR3 contains 13 residues. The germline gives CDR1 MNHEY, CDR2 SVGAGI. Between the trimmed V and J ends, which lost 4 bases and 6 bases, there was a span of 10 bases. CDR3 protein: CASSWGAGQPQHF. The CDR3 DNA is TGTGCCAGCAGTTGGGGGGCTGGTCAGCCCCAGCATTTT.

The table lists this clonotype with many counts. J is TRBJ1-1 and V is TRBV11-2, with TRBD1 as a possible D gene (6 bases). Germline V CDR1 and CDR2: SGHAT, FQNNGV. CDR3 size: 15 residues. V was pared by 5 bases and J by 0 bases, with 13 bases between. For the CDR3, the DNA is TGTGCCAGCAGCCCAGGTGCAGGGGTGAACACTGAAGCTTTCTTT. Its protein is CASSPGAGVNTEAFF.

In its sample, this clonotype was seen many times. The chain couples TRBV12-3 or TRBV12-4 to TRBJ2-1, with D possibly being TRBD2 (6 bases). The CDR3 is made up of 16 amino acids. V was trimmed by 5 bases and J by 0 bases, leaving 14 bases between them. The CDR3 DNA is TGTGCCAGCAGTGCCCCTCCGGACTACTCCTACAATGAGCAGTTCTTC. Amino acids: CASSAPPDYSYNEQFF.

A few counts support this clonotype. The chain employs TRBV19 and TRBJ2-1, with TRBD2 matching 10 bases. The CDR3 sequence is 16 residues long. The germline gives CDR1 LNHDA, CDR2 SQIVND (reference sequence). V was pared by 4 bases and J by 3 bases, with 6 bases of the junction left unmatched. The CDR3 sequence: CASSTALAGGYNEQFF. In nucleotides, the CDR3 is TGTGCCAGTAGTACCGCCTTAGCGGGGGGCTACAATGAGCAGTTCTTC.

This clonotype was found many times. The rearrangement links TRBV9 to TRBJ1-1, with 7 bases aligning to TRBD1. Losses at the gene ends were 2 bases for V and 5 bases for J; bases not matched to a gene: 6. The CDR3 has 14 amino acids. Germline V gene data show CDR1 as SGDLS and CDR2 as YYNGEE. The CDR3 reads CASSVSGGRTEAFF. For the CDR3, the DNA is TGTGCCAGCAGCGTTTCAGGGGGGAGGACTGAAGCTTTCTTT.

V usage is TRBV10-3 and J usage is TRBJ1-2, with D possibly matching TRBD1 (5 bases). Germline V lookup: CDR1 ENHRY, CDR2 SYGVKD. CDR3 size: 14 residues. V was clipped by 8 bases and J by 1 base, with 14 bases between them. The chain's CDR3 is CAIGRTGDNYGYTF. CDR3 DNA sequence: TGTGCCATCGGGAGGACGGGGGATAACTATGGCTACACCTTC.

This clonotype was counted between two and nine times. The chain uses TRBV9 and TRBJ2-1; TRBD2 matches at 7 bases. V trimming: 3 bases; J trimming: 4 bases; junction bases outside the gene matches: 7. This CDR3 is 15 amino acids long. Germline V CDR1 and CDR2: SGDLS, YYNGEE. The DNA of the CDR3 is TGTGCCAGCAGCGAGGGGAGCGGGGTTTACAATGAGCAGTTCTTC. It specifies CASSEGSGVYNEQFF.

This clonotype was found a few times. This chain joins TRBV7-3 and TRBJ2-3; 8 nucleotides line up with TRBD2. This CDR3 comprises 15 residues. Germline V CDR1 and CDR2: SGHTA, FQGTGA. The V gene end was trimmed by 0 bases and the J gene end by 9 bases; junction bases not matched to a gene: 8. The CDR3 DNA is TGTGCCAGCAGCTTAACGTCCGGGGGGGCGCAAACGCAGTATTTT. This sequence encodes CASSLTSGGAQTQYF.

The V call is TRBV18, the J call TRBJ2-1; no clear D gene. Trimming took 2 bases from V and 1 from J, leaving 9 bases between them. The germline CDR1 and CDR2 sequences are KGHSH and LQKENI. The CDR3 runs to 15 residues. CDR3 bases: TGTGCCAGCTCACCAGAATCGAGATCCTACAATGAGCAGTTCTTC. Protein: CASSPESRSYNEQFF.

This clonotype was picked up many times. The J gene is TRBJ1-5, the V gene TRBV7-6; D is unresolved. This CDR3 region has 13 residues. Looked up from germline, CDR1 is SGHVS and CDR2 is FNYEAQ. Trimming shortened V by 1 base and J by 9 bases, and 10 bases separated the two germline ends. Here the CDR3 DNA reads TGTGCCAGCAGCTTAGACCCAGTAACGCCCCAGCATTTT. Its protein product is CASSLDPVTPQHF.

This clonotype was detected many times. The rearrangement uses TRBV12-3 or TRBV12-4 and TRBJ2-1, with TRBD2 matching over 8 bases. V gave up 7 bases and J gave up 3 bases; unmatched junction bases: 14. The CDR3 length is 17 residues. CDR3 in DNA: TGTGCCAGCACTCTCGAACTAGCGGATACGAACTACAATGAGCAGTTCTTC. Its protein is CASTLELADTNYNEQFF.

Ten or more counts support this clonotype. The chain carries TRBV2 and TRBJ1-1; maybe TRBD1 (5 bases). This CDR3 is built from 15 residues. V was clipped by 0 bases and J by 1 base, with 9 bases between them. Germline V lookup: CDR1 SNHLY, CDR2 FYNNEI. This CDR3 reads CASSEARQGNTEAFF. The CDR3 coding sequence is TGTGCCAGCAGTGAAGCGCGGCAGGGGAACACTGAAGCTTTCTTT.